Each of the 25 T cell receptor beta chains below was sequenced from the same sample in a study of T cell responses to AZD1222 COVID-19 vaccine. The assay was immunoSEQ multiplex PCR, and TCRdb's table has in-frame clones only and misses some. The sample has about 170,000 clones; 90% to 95% are singletons. The starting material was peripheral blood, obtained on day 0 of AZD1222 vaccination. These TCRs come from an adult in good health.

The rearrangement links TRBV7-6 to TRBJ1-4; 7 nucleotides align to TRBD1. This CDR3 region has 16 residues. Germline trimming cut 4 bases from V and 5 bases from J; bases unmatched to any gene: 10. Per the germline V gene, CDR1 is SGHVS and CDR2 is FNYEAQ. CDR3 sequence: CASSYGPGQRNEKLFF. DNA for the CDR3: TGTGCCAGCAGCTACGGACCGGGACAGCGAAATGAAAAACTGTTTTTT.

The chain has TRBV3-1 (or the pseudogene TRBV3-2) and TRBJ1-1; D possibly corresponds to TRBD1 (5 bases). Germline values: CDR1 LGHDT, CDR2 YNNKEL (reference sequence). This CDR3 has 14 amino acids. The V and J ends lost 5 bases and 5 bases respectively, with 15 bases between them. The CDR3 region has the DNA TGTGCCAGCAGCTCACTATCAGGGACGACTGAAGCTTTCTTT. Amino acid sequence: CASSSLSGTTEAFF.

The chain recombines TRBV3-1 (or the pseudogene TRBV3-2) with TRBJ2-2; D remains unclear. Trimming stripped 1 base from V and 4 bases from J, with 1 base between. The CDR3 is made up of 12 amino acids. In germline, CDR1 is LGHDT, CDR2 YNNKEL (reference sequence). CDR3 coding DNA: TGTGCCAGCAGCCAAGCCACCGGGGAGCTGTTTTTT. Its translation is CASSQATGELFF.

The CDR3 loop is CASSIDKNYGYTF. As DNA, the CDR3 is TGCGCCAGCAGCATTGACAAGAACTATGGCTACACCTTC. The chain joins TRBV4-1 to TRBJ1-2, with unresolved D. This CDR3 has 13 residues. Trimming cost V 5 bases and J 2 bases, with 9 bases left between them. From germline, CDR1 is MGHRA and CDR2 YSYEKL.

V gene TRBV15 combines with J gene TRBJ2-7; D might be TRBD1 (6 bases). The V end lost 1 base, the J end lost 4 bases, and 20 bases lay between the germline ends. This CDR3 region has 17 residues. The germline V gene has CDR1 LNHNV and CDR2 YYDKDF (reference sequence). In DNA, the CDR3 is TGTGCCACCAGCAGAGCCTCGACAGGCAGGGATGGGTACGAGCAGTACTTC. Translation: CATSRASTGRDGYEQYF.

The genes are TRBV5-6 and TRBJ1-2, with D possibly matching TRBD1 (5 bases). The CDR3 is 14 amino acids. Germline CDR1 is SGHDT and CDR2 is YYEEEE. The ends were cut back, 5 bases at V and 6 bases at J, with 17 bases in the middle. CDR3 DNA sequence: TGTGCCAGCAGTTTAAGAGGGGATCTACATGGCTACACCTTC. Translated, it gives CASSLRGDLHGYTF.

V usage is TRBV4-1 and J usage is TRBJ1-4, with 8 bases lining up with TRBD1. Germline values: CDR1 MGHRA, CDR2 YSYEKL. This CDR3 has 16 amino acids. With 6 bases clipped from V and 5 bases from J, the junction kept 11 bases outside the gene matches. The CDR3 loop is CASRRFEDRVNEKLFF. The CDR3 region has the DNA TGCGCCAGCAGAAGGTTTGAGGACAGGGTAAATGAAAAACTGTTTTTT.

CDR3 loop: CASSDRLAGGRYEQFF. The CDR3 nucleotides read TGTGCCAGCAGCGACCGACTAGCGGGAGGGAGGTATGAGCAGTTCTTC. The genes are TRBV6-2 or TRBV6-3 and TRBJ2-1, with 14 nucleotides matching TRBD2. With V trimmed by 6 bases and J by 8 bases, 9 bases remained unmatched. This CDR3 is built from 16 residues. Germline V gene lookup returns CDR1 MNHEY and CDR2 SVGEGT.

The chain employs TRBV6-4 and TRBJ2-7; 7 bases align to TRBD2. CDR1 is MRHNA and CDR2 is SNTAGT in the germline V gene. The V segment lost 7 bases and the J segment 12 bases; nucleotides outside the gene matches: 9. The length of the CDR3 is 11 residues. Here the CDR3 reads CASTQRSGWYF. CDR3 coding DNA: TGTGCCAGCACCCAACGTAGCGGGTGGTACTTC.

The rearrangement links TRBV27 to TRBJ1-4, with a possible D match to TRBD1 (6 bases). The CDR3 runs 14 residues. Germline V gene sequence: CDR1 MNHEY, CDR2 SMNVEV (reference sequence). The ends were cut back, 2 bases at V and 7 bases at J, with 11 bases in the middle. CDR3: CASSLRGAGEKLFF. The CDR3 DNA is TGTGCCAGCAGTTTACGGGGGGCGGGTGAAAAACTGTTTTTT.

The chain links TRBV15 to TRBJ2-2, with a tentative D call TRBD1 (5 bases). V dropped 6 bases and J dropped 5 bases, with 19 bases sitting between them. Germline loops: CDR1 LNHNV, CDR2 YYDKDF (reference sequence). This CDR3 has 16 amino acids. The CDR3 sequence is CATSRLGIGETGELFF. In DNA, the CDR3 is TGTGCCACCAGTCGCCTGGGGATAGGGGAAACCGGGGAGCTGTTTTTT.

V gene TRBV11-3 combines with J gene TRBJ2-3; TRBD2 aligns across 9 bases. Per the germline V gene, CDR1 is SGHNT and CDR2 is YENEEA. The CDR3 has 16 amino acids. The V segment lost 4 bases and the J segment 6 bases; nucleotides outside the gene matches: 11. The CDR3 is CASSSGAGGQEDTQYF. The CDR3 DNA is TGTGCCAGCAGCTCCGGGGCGGGAGGGCAGGAGGATACGCAGTATTTT.

The genes are TRBV7-8 and TRBJ1-1; 7 nucleotides align to TRBD1. Germline V gene lookup returns CDR1 SGHVS and CDR2 FQNEAQ. J gave up 0 bases and V 11 bases, and 6 bases lay outside the gene matches. The CDR3 spans 13 residues. The CDR3 DNA reads as TGTGCCGCGTCAGGGGGTCTGAACACTGAAGCTTTCTTT. Amino acid sequence: CAASGGLNTEAFF.

V usage is TRBV5-1 and J usage is TRBJ2-7; the match to TRBD1 covers 7 bases. Per the germline V gene, CDR1 is SGHRS and CDR2 is YFSETQ. The CDR3 is made up of 13 amino acids. With V trimmed by 4 bases and J by 7 bases, 8 bases remained unmatched. Here the CDR3 DNA reads TGCGCCAGCAGCCGAGGACAGGCCCAGGAGCAGTACTTC. Amino acid sequence: CASSRGQAQEQYF. Based on the CDR3 plus reference TRBV5-1 and TRBJ2-7, the full variable domain is KAGVTQTPRYLIKTRGQQVTLSCSPISGHRSVSWYQQTPGQGLQFLFEYFSETQRNKGNFPGRFSGRQFSNSRSEMNVSTLELGDSALYLCASSRGQAQEQYFGPGTRLTVT.

The chain links TRBV14 to TRBJ2-2; the D is unclear. V was cut by 4 bases and J by 7 bases, with 13 bases left in between. Germline V gene lookup returns CDR1 SGHDN and CDR2 FVKESK. The length of the CDR3 is 14 residues. This CDR3 is CASSPLGGGGELFF. The CDR3, as DNA: TGTGCCAGCAGCCCGCTGGGCGGCGGCGGGGAGCTGTTTTTT. The complete variable domain, with remaining parts taken from reference TRBV14 and TRBJ2-2, reads EAGVTQFPSHSVIEKGQTVTLRCDPISGHDNLYWYRRVMGKEIKFLLHFVKESKQDESGMPNNRFLAERTGGTYSTLKVQPAELEDSGVYFCASSPLGGGGELFFGEGSRLTVL.

The rearrangement uses TRBV5-1 and TRBJ1-4, with D tentatively TRBD1 (5 bases). V lost 3 bases and J 8 bases, leaving 14 bases between the germline ends. CDR3 length: 14 residues. CDR1 SGHRS and CDR2 YFSETQ come from the germline V gene. DNA of the CDR3: TGCGCCAGCAGCTACGACAGTTGGACAGAAAAACTGTTTTTT. The encoded protein is CASSYDSWTEKLFF.

This CDR3 is CASSVETEQETQYF. The DNA of the CDR3 is TGTGCCAGCAGCGTAGAGACAGAACAAGAGACCCAGTACTTC. The chain couples TRBV9 to TRBJ2-5; D is possibly TRBD1 (5 bases). Trimming removed 0 bases from V and 2 bases from J, with 8 bases in between. The CDR3 runs to 14 residues. The germline V gene has CDR1 SGDLS and CDR2 YYNGEE.

This chain joins TRBV6-5 and TRBJ1-1; D unresolved. Deletions cut 2 bases from V and 1 base from J, with 8 bases between. This CDR3 has 14 amino acids. The germline V gene encodes CDR1 MNHEY and CDR2 SVGAGI. In DNA, the CDR3 is TGTGCCAGCAGTTACGAGAGCTGGAACACTGAAGCTTTCTTT. It translates to CASSYESWNTEAFF.

The chain couples TRBV28 to TRBJ1-2; possible D gene TRBD1, 6 bases. Germline CDR1 reads MDHEN; CDR2 reads SYDVKM. The CDR3 extends over 12 amino acids. V lost 3 bases, J lost 14 bases, and 16 bases lay in between. CDR3 bases: TGTGCCAGCAGTTTGCCCTACAGGGCTGGGACCTTC. Protein: CASSLPYRAGTF.

J is TRBJ1-1 and V is TRBV28; 7 bases line up with TRBD1. This CDR3 has 17 amino acids. V was clipped by 6 bases and J by 1 base; unmatched bases: 14. CDR1 and CDR2 from the germline V gene are MDHEN and SYDVKM. In nucleotides, the CDR3 is TGTGCCAGCAGCTCCGGGCGATGGGGACAGCCGAACACTGAAGCTTTCTTT. Protein: CASSSGRWGQPNTEAFF.

The chain joins TRBV10-3 to TRBJ2-5; 13 nucleotides agree with TRBD2. V lost 0 bases to trimming and J lost 1 base; unmatched junction nucleotides: 11. This CDR3 spans 20 amino acids. Germline values: CDR1 ENHRY, CDR2 SYGVKD. The CDR3 loop is CAISESGIGTSGMSQETQYF. The CDR3 DNA follows: TGTGCCATCAGTGAGTCGGGGATAGGGACTAGCGGGATGTCCCAAGAGACCCAGTACTTC.

This clone was seen a few times. V usage is TRBV6-5 and J usage is TRBJ2-3; a weak D match, TRBD2 (6 bases). The ends were cut back, 2 bases at V and 0 bases at J, with 12 bases in the middle. The CDR3 runs 16 residues. The germline V gene encodes CDR1 MNHEY and CDR2 SVGAGI. The CDR3, as DNA: TGTGCCAGCAGTTACCAGCCTAGCGTTAGCACAGATACGCAGTATTTT. It translates to CASSYQPSVSTDTQYF.

This sequence joins TRBV3-1 (or the pseudogene TRBV3-2) and TRBJ1-1, with D perhaps matching TRBD1 (5 bases). The CDR3 has 13 residues. Trimming shortened V by 11 bases and J by 0 bases, and 13 bases separated the two germline ends. Per the germline V gene, CDR1 is LGHDT and CDR2 is YNNKEL (reference sequence). CDR3 nucleotide sequence: TGTGCCGCCGGGGGAACGATGAACACTGAAGCTTTCTTT. Encoded protein: CAAGGTMNTEAFF.

The rearrangement links TRBV7-9 to TRBJ1-6; D may be TRBD1 (5 bases). V gave up 4 bases and J gave up 10 bases, with 17 bases separating them. The CDR3 totals 15 residues. Germline assignment: CDR1 SEHNR and CDR2 FQNEAQ (reference sequence). The CDR3 loop reads CASSSAGTQSSPLHF. In nucleotides, the CDR3 is TGTGCCAGCAGCTCTGCCGGGACTCAATCATCACCCCTCCACTTT. The whole variable domain, filled in from reference TRBV7-9 and TRBJ1-6, reads DTGVSQNPRHKITKRGQNVTFRCDPISEHNRLYWYRQTLGQGPEFLTYFQNEAQLEKSRLLSDRFSAERPKGSFSTLEIQRTEQGDSAMYLCASSSAGTQSSPLHFGNGTRLTVT.

CDR3 region: CATSAGTGEGQPQHF. The CDR3 region has the DNA TGTGCCACCAGTGCCGGGACAGGGGAAGGGCAGCCCCAGCATTTT. The chain is built from TRBV24-1 and TRBJ1-5; 10 bases are shared with TRBD1. The V segment lost 5 bases and the J segment 7 bases; nucleotides outside the gene matches: 7. The CDR3 spans 15 residues. CDR1 is KGHDR, CDR2 SFDVKD, per germline.